The 18 T cell receptor beta chains listed next were all sequenced from one sample in a study of T cells in Graves' hyperthyroidism and ophthalmopathy. Researchers amplified the TCR beta CDR3 regions from RNA transcripts. A set of HTBI primers served as the primers for a first-round RT-PCR of the TCR CDR3. One entry per CDR3 protein, called by TCRdb with MiXCR from the multiplex PCR reads. The sample lists approximately 400,000 distinct CDR3 sequences, 11% to 15% occurring once. Sequencing was performed on blood. These receptor sequences come from a man in his forties or fifties with Graves' ophthalmopathy.

This clonotype was counted ten times or more. This chain connects TRBV2 to TRBJ1-1, with D possibly matching TRBD1 (6 bases). V shed 8 bases and J shed 1 base, with 14 bases lying between them. Germline CDR1 SNHLY, CDR2 FYNNEI. The CDR3 is 14 amino acids. In DNA, the CDR3 is TGTGCCAGCGGTATACAGGGAGGGAACACTGAAGCTTTCTTT. Amino acid sequence: CASGIQGGNTEAFF. Variable domain in full (rest from reference TRBV2 and TRBJ1-1): EPEVTQTPSHQVTQMGQEVILRCVPISNHLYFYWYRQILGQKVEFLVSFYNNEISEKSEIFDDQFSVERPDGSNFTLKIRSTKLEDSAMYFCASGIQGGNTEAFFGQGTRLTVV.

This clonotype has more than one count but fewer than ten. The chain is built from TRBV27 and TRBJ1-6; no definite D call. The CDR3 is 14 amino acids. Trimming cost V 2 bases and J 7 bases, with 9 bases left between them. CDR1 is MNHEY, CDR2 SMNVEV, per germline (reference sequence). The CDR3 loop reads CASSLMGNNSPLHF. Here the CDR3 DNA reads TGTGCCAGCAGTTTAATGGGAAACAATTCACCCCTCCACTTT.

This clonotype was recorded at least ten times. The rearrangement uses TRBV27 and TRBJ2-5, with TRBD1 as a possible D gene (7 bases). CDR1 MNHEY and CDR2 SMNVEV come from the germline V gene (reference sequence). Trimming took 8 bases from V and 5 from J, leaving 21 bases between them. This CDR3 spans 15 amino acids. CDR3 DNA: TGTGCCAGCCGCGCGACCCAGGGGGGTCGGGAGACCCAGTACTTC. Amino acids: CASRATQGGRETQYF.

This clonotype showed up many times. The chain uses TRBV6-1 and TRBJ2-7; D possibly uses TRBD1 or TRBD2 (6 bases each). CDR3 length equals 16 residues. The germline CDR1 and CDR2 sequences are MNHNS and SASEGT. Trimming stripped 7 bases from V and 3 bases from J, with 22 bases between. The CDR3 coding sequence is TGTGCCAGCAAGACCACTGGGGGGCCCCTTAACTACGAGCAGTACTTC. Protein sequence: CASKTTGGPLNYEQYF.

The V and J genes are TRBV11-2 and TRBJ2-3; 10 bases line up with TRBD2. The CDR3 consists of 17 residues. V dropped 1 base and J dropped 4; count of bases not matched to a gene: 8. Germline loops: CDR1 SGHAT, CDR2 FQNNGV. The CDR3 loop reads CASSLGARTSGADTQYF. CDR3 coding DNA: TGTGCCAGCAGCTTAGGGGCCCGGACTAGCGGAGCAGATACGCAGTATTTT.

This chain joins TRBV2 and TRBJ2-3, with TRBD2 identical over 7 bases. V shed 7 bases, J shed 2 bases, and the junction held 3 bases outside the gene matches. CDR1 SNHLY and CDR2 FYNNEI come from the germline V gene. The CDR3 is 13 residues long. CDR3 sequence reads: CASIAGVTDTQYF. CDR3 DNA: TGTGCCAGCATTGCGGGGGTCACAGATACGCAGTATTTT.

This clonotype was seen only a few times. V usage is TRBV9 and J usage is TRBJ2-5; 7 nucleotides line up with TRBD2. The V gene end was trimmed by 2 bases and the J gene end by 5 bases; junction bases not matched to a gene: 12. Germline V gives CDR1 SGDLS, CDR2 YYNGEE. This CDR3 contains 16 residues. The CDR3 sequence is CASSVGGRREGETQYF. For the CDR3, the DNA is TGTGCCAGCAGCGTCGGGGGGAGAAGGGAGGGGGAGACCCAGTACTTC.

This clonotype was seen many times. This chain uses TRBV27 with TRBJ2-1, with 8 bases that match TRBD1. The CDR3 is made up of 14 amino acids. Trimming removed 11 bases from V and 6 bases from J; junction bases left unmatched: 12. The germline V gene has CDR1 MNHEY and CDR2 SMNVEV (reference sequence). In DNA form, the CDR3 reads TGTGCCTCCCGACGGACAGGGCTCGGCAATGAGCAGTTCTTC. Translated, it gives CASRRTGLGNEQFF.

The chain carries TRBV6-2 or TRBV6-3 and TRBJ2-3; 14 bases align to TRBD2. V shed 2 bases, J shed 6 bases, and the junction held 7 bases outside the gene matches. Germline CDR1 MNHEY, CDR2 SVGEGT. The CDR3 length is 17 residues. The CDR3 DNA reads as TGTGCCAGCAGTTACCCGGGACTAGCGGGAGTGGGGGATACGCAGTATTTT. It encodes CASSYPGLAGVGDTQYF.

This clonotype was picked up a small number of times. The V gene is TRBV2, the J gene TRBJ2-2; 9 bases are a match to TRBD2. This CDR3 region has 15 residues. Germline assignment: CDR1 SNHLY and CDR2 FYNNEI. V was clipped by 7 bases and J by 0 bases; unmatched bases: 3. CDR3 sequence reads: CASTLAGTNTGELFF. CDR3 coding DNA: TGTGCCAGCACCCTAGCGGGAACGAACACCGGGGAGCTGTTTTTT.

This clonotype was picked up many times. The chain joins TRBV29-1 to TRBJ1-1; D is unclear. Trimming shortened V by 7 bases and J by 1 base, and 7 bases separated the two germline ends. CDR3 length: 11 amino acids. Germline V gene lookup returns CDR1 SQVTM and CDR2 ANQGSEA. CDR3 nucleotides: TGCAGCGCAAACACGAACACTGAAGCTTTCTTT. This sequence encodes CSANTNTEAFF.

This clonotype was recorded many times. This sequence joins TRBV27 and TRBJ2-5; 7 nucleotides line up with TRBD2. This CDR3 spans 14 amino acids. With 3 bases clipped from V and 5 bases from J, the junction kept 6 bases outside the gene matches. Germline V gives CDR1 MNHEY, CDR2 SMNVEV (reference sequence). CDR3 protein: CASSLTGGSETQYF. DNA of the CDR3: TGTGCCAGCAGTTTGACGGGAGGCTCGGAGACCCAGTACTTC.

This clonotype was found many times. V gene TRBV3-1 combines with J gene TRBJ2-2; no reliable D call. This CDR3 comprises 12 residues. V was clipped by 2 bases and J by 3 bases, with 1 base between them. Germline V gene sequence: CDR1 LGHDT, CDR2 YNNKEL (reference sequence). The CDR3 nucleotides read TGTGCCAGCAGCCAATACACCGGGGAGCTGTTTTTT. Amino acid sequence: CASSQYTGELFF.

This clonotype showed up many times. CDR3 sequence reads: CAWSVSGADTGELFF. DNA of the CDR3: TGTGCCTGGAGTGTGTCGGGGGCTGATACCGGGGAGCTGTTTTTT. J is TRBJ2-2 and V is TRBV30; D may be TRBD1 or TRBD2 (6 bases each). Trimming pared 0 bases from V and 5 bases from J, leaving 13 bases between. Germline assignment: CDR1 GTSNPN and CDR2 SVGIG (reference sequence). The CDR3 extends over 15 amino acids.

This clonotype has a count of ten or more. The CDR3 nucleotides are TGTGCCAGCAGTCAAGGCTCGGGGGAGCAGTTCTTC. It encodes CASSQGSGEQFF. The V call is TRBV7-3, the J call TRBJ2-1, with a possible D match to TRBD2 (5 bases). The CDR3 is 12 residues long. CDR1 is SGHTA and CDR2 is FQGTGA in the germline V gene. Trimming removed 6 bases at V and 10 bases at J, with 13 bases between.

The chain is built from TRBV7-2 and TRBJ2-1; D possibly matches TRBD1 or TRBD2 (5 bases each). Germline V gene data show CDR1 as SGHTA and CDR2 as FQGNSA. V dropped 7 bases and J dropped 2 bases, with 18 bases sitting between them. CDR3 length: 16 amino acids. The CDR3, as DNA: TGTGCCAGCAACAAATTGGGGACCTTTCCCTACAATGAGCAGTTCTTC. Translation: CASNKLGTFPYNEQFF.

This clonotype was seen ten or more times. The V call is TRBV29-1, the J call TRBJ2-3; D not certain. Germline-derived CDR1 and CDR2 are SQVTM and ANQGSEA. This CDR3 spans 11 amino acids. V dropped 2 bases and J dropped 6 bases, with 6 bases sitting between them. CDR3 region: CSVETWDTQYF. As DNA, the CDR3 is TGCAGCGTTGAAACCTGGGATACGCAGTATTTT.

This clonotype was recorded many times. The CDR3 protein is CASSQDGVQQFF. CDR3 sequence (DNA): TGTGCCAGCAGCCAAGATGGGGTCCAGCAGTTCTTC. V usage is TRBV3-1 and J usage is TRBJ2-1; unclear D gene. The CDR3 runs to 12 residues. Trimming took 0 bases from V and 11 from J, leaving 8 bases between them. CDR1 and CDR2 from the germline V gene are LGHDT and YNNKEL (reference sequence).